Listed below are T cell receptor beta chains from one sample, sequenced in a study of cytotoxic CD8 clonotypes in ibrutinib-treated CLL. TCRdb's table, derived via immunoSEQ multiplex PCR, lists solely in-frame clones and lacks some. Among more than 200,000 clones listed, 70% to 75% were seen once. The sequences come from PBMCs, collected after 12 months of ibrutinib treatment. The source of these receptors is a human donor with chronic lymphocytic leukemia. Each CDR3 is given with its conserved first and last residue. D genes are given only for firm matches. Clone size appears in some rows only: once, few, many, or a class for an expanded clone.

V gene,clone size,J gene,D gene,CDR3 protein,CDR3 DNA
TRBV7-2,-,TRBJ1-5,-,CASSLLADSNQPQHF,TGTGCCAGCAGCTTACTAGCCGATAGCAATCAGCCCCAGCATTTT
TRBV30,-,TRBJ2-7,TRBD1,CALYRGPASYEQYF,TGTGCCCTGTACAGGGGACCTGCCTCCTACGAGCAGTACTTC
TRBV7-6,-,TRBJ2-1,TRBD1,CASSFSEGQGKQFF,TGTGCCAGCAGCTTCTCTGAGGGACAGGGCAAGCAGTTCTTC
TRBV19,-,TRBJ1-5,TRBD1,CASSALDRNYQPQHF,TGTGCCAGTAGCGCCCTGGACAGGAACTATCAGCCCCAGCATTTT
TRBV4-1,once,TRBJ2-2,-,CASSQTQIDGELFF,TGCGCCAGCAGCCAAACCCAGATCGACGGGGAGCTGTTTTTT
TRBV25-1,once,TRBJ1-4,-,CASRRASNEKLFF,TGTGCCAGCAGGCGGGCCTCTAATGAAAAACTGTTTTTT
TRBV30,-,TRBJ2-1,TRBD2,CAWSVRGLAGVSRQFF,TGTGCCTGGAGTGTACGCGGACTAGCGGGAGTATCAAGGCAGTTCTTC
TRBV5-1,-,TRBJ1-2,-,CASNGQGNYGYTF,TGCGCCAGCAACGGGCAGGGGAACTATGGCTACACCTTC
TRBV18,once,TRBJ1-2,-,CASSPGYENYGYTF,TGTGCCAGCTCACCGGGGTACGAGAACTATGGCTACACCTTC
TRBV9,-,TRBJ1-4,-,CASSFRDAQEKLFF,TGTGCCAGCAGCTTCCGGGACGCACAGGAAAAACTGTTTTTT
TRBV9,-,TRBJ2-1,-,CASSGLWGVSEQFF,TGTGCCAGCAGCGGACTCTGGGGGGTCAGTGAGCAGTTCTTC
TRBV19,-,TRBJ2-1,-,CASSRPELGYNEQFF,TGTGCCAGTAGTAGACCGGAGCTGGGGTACAATGAGCAGTTCTTC
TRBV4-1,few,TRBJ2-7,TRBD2,CASSQDGGLAGKEQYF,TGCGCCAGCAGCCAAGATGGGGGACTAGCGGGGAAGGAGCAGTACTTC
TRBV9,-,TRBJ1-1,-,CASSVGTGFMNTEAFF,TGTGCCAGCAGCGTAGGAACAGGCTTTATGAACACTGAAGCTTTCTTT
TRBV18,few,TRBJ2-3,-,CASSPRRDTDTQYF,TGTGCCAGCTCACCACGACGAGACACAGATACGCAGTATTTT
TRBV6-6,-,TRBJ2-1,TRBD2,CASSAGLVFDEQFF,TGTGCCAGCAGTGCCGGACTAGTTTTCGATGAGCAGTTCTTC
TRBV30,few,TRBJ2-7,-,CAWRQPPSYEQYF,TGTGCCTGGAGGCAGCCGCCCTCCTACGAGCAGTACTTC
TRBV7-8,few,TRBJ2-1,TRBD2,CASSEYWGGLAGGNEQFF,TGTGCCAGCAGCGAGTATTGGGGAGGACTAGCGGGGGGCAATGAGCAGTTCTTC
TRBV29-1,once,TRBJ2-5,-,CSVGGETQYF,TGCAGCGTTGGTGGAGAGACCCAGTACTTC
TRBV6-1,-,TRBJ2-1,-,CASSGEGGLRQQFF,TGTGCCAGCAGTGGGGAGGGGGGCCTCAGGCAGCAGTTCTTC
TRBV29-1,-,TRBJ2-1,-,CLSGTYNEQFF,TGCTTATCTGGAACCTACAATGAGCAGTTCTTC
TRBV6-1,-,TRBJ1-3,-,CASSEHVSGNTIYF,TGTGCCAGCAGTGAACACGTCTCTGGAAACACCATATATTTT
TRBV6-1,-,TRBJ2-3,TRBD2,CASSESGRALTQYF,TGTGCCAGCAGTGAAAGTGGGAGGGCCCTTACGCAGTATTTT
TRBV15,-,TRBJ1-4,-,CATSRDYRAANEKLFF,TGTGCCACCAGCCGAGATTATAGGGCAGCTAATGAAAAACTGTTTTTT
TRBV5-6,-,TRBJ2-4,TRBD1,CASSLGDRDVNIQYF,TGTGCCAGCAGCTTAGGGGACAGGGACGTAAACATTCAGTACTTC
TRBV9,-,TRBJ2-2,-,CASSVWDRGKGRKTGELFF,TGTGCCAGCAGCGTTTGGGATCGGGGGAAGGGTCGGAAAACCGGGGAGCTGTTTTTT
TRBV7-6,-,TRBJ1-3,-,CASSSGVSTGNTIYF,TGTGCCAGCAGCTCGGGAGTCTCGACTGGAAACACCATATATTTT
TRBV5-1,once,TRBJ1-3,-,CASSFGSGNTIYF,TGCGCCAGCAGCTTCGGCTCTGGAAACACCATATATTTT
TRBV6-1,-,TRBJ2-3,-,CATRQDTDTQYF,TGTGCCACCAGACAGGACACAGATACGCAGTATTTT
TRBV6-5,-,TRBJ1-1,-,CASSTRDAEAFF,TGTGCCAGCAGTACCCGGGACGCTGAAGCTTTCTTT
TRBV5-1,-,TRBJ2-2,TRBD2,CASSLVFLAGGPGELFF,TGCGCCAGCAGCTTGGTATTCCTAGCGGGGGGACCCGGGGAGCTGTTTTTT
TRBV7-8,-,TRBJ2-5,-,CASAGSSQETQYF,TGTGCCAGCGCCGGGAGTTCCCAAGAGACCCAGTACTTC
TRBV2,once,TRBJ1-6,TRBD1,CASSKQGAISPLHF,TGTGCCAGCTCTAAGCAGGGGGCGATTTCACCCCTCCACTTT
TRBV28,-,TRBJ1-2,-,CASSSPRGRNYGYTF,TGTGCCAGCAGTTCACCCAGGGGTCGAAACTATGGCTACACCTTC
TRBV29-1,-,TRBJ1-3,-,CSVEFGGWNTIYF,TGCAGCGTTGAGTTCGGGGGCTGGAACACCATATATTTT
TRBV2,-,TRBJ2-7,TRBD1,CASSLTGQFASEQYF,TGTGCCAGCAGTTTGACGGGACAGTTTGCCTCCGAGCAGTACTTC
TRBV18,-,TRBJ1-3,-,CASSSDGLISGNTIYF,TGTGCCAGCTCATCCGACGGACTGATCTCTGGAAACACCATATATTTT
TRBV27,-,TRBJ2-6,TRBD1,CASARDSISGANVLTF,TGTGCCAGCGCCCGGGACAGTATTTCTGGGGCCAACGTCCTGACTTTC
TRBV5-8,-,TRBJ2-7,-,CASSLEIWPASYF,TGTGCCAGCAGCTTGGAGATTTGGCCCGCGTCGTACTTC
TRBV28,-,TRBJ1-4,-,CASRHLLSSTNEKLFF,TGTGCCAGCAGGCACCTTTTGTCCTCAACTAATGAAAAACTGTTTTTT
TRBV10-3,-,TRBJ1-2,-,CAISPRQVLVLARYTF,TGTGCCATCAGTCCCCGACAGGTTTTAGTCTTGGCTCGCTACACCTTC
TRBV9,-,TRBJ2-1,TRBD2,CASSVLGGRTGNEQFF,TGTGCCAGCAGCGTTTTAGGCGGGAGAACAGGCAATGAGCAGTTCTTC
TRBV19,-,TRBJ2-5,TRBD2,CASSSNSGGQETQYF,TGTGCCAGTAGTTCGAATAGCGGGGGCCAAGAGACCCAGTACTTC